The 23 T cell receptor beta chains listed next were all sequenced from one sample in a study of blood T cell repertoires in COVID-19. Repertoires were generated with immunoSEQ multiplex PCR, while TCRdb's copy carries only in-frame clones and drops some. This sample has hundreds of thousands of clones, with about 87% found just once. Sequenced: PBMCs or T cells enriched from blood (not recorded which). The receptor source for this set is a woman aged 45-65 years who had recovered from COVID-19.

As DNA, the CDR3 is TGTGCCAGCAGTCGAGGACAGCTTAATCAGCCCCAGCATTTT. This codes for CASSRGQLNQPQHF. This chain links TRBV7-8 with TRBJ1-5; maybe TRBD1 (6 bases). Trimming took off 6 bases at V and 4 bases at J, with 13 bases between the two ends. This CDR3 has 14 amino acids. CDR1 SGHVS and CDR2 FQNEAQ come from the germline V gene.

CDR3 amino acids: CASSQGDVDRGGETQYF. The CDR3 coding sequence is TGTGCCAGCAGCCAAGGCGATGTGGACAGGGGTGGAGAGACCCAGTACTTC. The chain links TRBV4-2 to TRBJ2-5, with TRBD1 matching over 9 bases. In germline, CDR1 is LGHNA, CDR2 YNFKEQ. There are 17 residues in the CDR3. V trimming: 1 base; J trimming: 4 bases; junction bases outside the gene matches: 10.

V usage is TRBV27 and J usage is TRBJ2-5; 7 bases are a match to TRBD2. Germline V gene sequence: CDR1 MNHEY, CDR2 SMNVEV (reference sequence). Unmatched junction bases numbered 5, after V lost 6 bases and J lost 4 bases. There are 13 residues in the CDR3. The CDR3 sequence: CASRNSGLETQYF. The CDR3 DNA reads as TGTGCCAGCAGGAATAGCGGGTTAGAGACCCAGTACTTC.

This clone was recorded only once. The rearrangement joins TRBV28 to TRBJ1-1, with a possible D match to TRBD1 (6 bases). Looked up from germline, CDR1 is MDHEN and CDR2 is SYDVKM. This CDR3 has 16 residues. Trimming stripped 6 bases from V and 1 base from J, with 18 bases between. CDR3 protein: CASSTTGWGRNTEAFF. As DNA, the CDR3 is TGTGCCAGCAGCACCACAGGGTGGGGAAGGAACACTGAAGCTTTCTTT.

The V and J genes are TRBV7-2 and TRBJ2-2; 7 bases match TRBD1. V was clipped by 1 base and J by 7 bases; unmatched bases: 6. This CDR3 spans 15 amino acids. Germline values: CDR1 SGHTA, CDR2 FQGNSA. The CDR3 is CASSLEARGYGELFF. The CDR3 DNA follows: TGTGCCAGCAGCTTAGAGGCCAGGGGGTACGGGGAGCTGTTTTTT.

This chain connects TRBV19 to TRBJ2-5; D perhaps matches TRBD1 (7 bases). V was pared by 6 bases and J by 3 bases, with 14 bases between. CDR3 size: 14 residues. Germline CDR1 reads LNHDA; CDR2 reads SQIVND (reference sequence). CDR3 region: CASRGGTAEETQYF. CDR3 DNA: TGTGCCAGTAGGGGCGGGACAGCCGAAGAGACCCAGTACTTC.

The chain links TRBV28 to TRBJ2-2; the match to TRBD2 covers 8 bases. J gave up 7 bases and V 2 bases, and 6 bases lay outside the gene matches. The CDR3 consists of 15 residues. Germline CDR1 reads MDHEN; CDR2 reads SYDVKM. The CDR3 nucleotides are TGTGCCAGCAGTTTAGCGGGAGGTCGGGGCGGGGAGCTGTTTTTT. It is translated as CASSLAGGRGGELFF. The complete variable domain, with remaining parts taken from reference TRBV28 and TRBJ2-2, reads DVKVTQSSRYLVKRTGEKVFLECVQDMDHENMFWYRQDPGLGLRLIYFSYDVKMKEKGDIPEGYSVSREKKERFSLILESASTNQTSMYLCASSLAGGRGGELFFGEGSRLTVL.

The J gene is TRBJ2-7, the V gene TRBV11-2; D might be TRBD2 (5 bases). There are 15 residues in the CDR3. The V and J ends lost 1 base and 2 bases respectively, with 12 bases between them. The V gene's germline CDR1 is SGHAT and CDR2 FQNNGV. CDR3 sequence: CASSLAREIAYEQYF. CDR3 nucleotides: TGTGCCAGCAGCTTAGCACGGGAAATTGCCTACGAGCAGTACTTC. The variable domain in full, with the rest retrieved from reference TRBV11-2 and TRBJ2-7, is EAGVAQSPRYKIIEKRQSVAFWCNPISGHATLYWYQQILGQGPKLLIQFQNNGVVDDSQLPKDRFSAERLKGVDSTLKIQPAKLEDSAVYLCASSLAREIAYEQYFGPGTRLTVT.

This clone appeared a single time. The chain is built from TRBV30 and TRBJ1-5; D is perhaps TRBD1 (6 bases). Germline V lookup: CDR1 GTSNPN, CDR2 SVGIG (reference sequence). Trimming shortened V by 0 bases and J by 7 bases, and 13 bases separated the two germline ends. The CDR3 totals 14 residues. The CDR3 coding sequence is TGTGCCTGGAGTGTACAGGGTTCCAGGCAGCCCCAGCATTTT. This encodes CAWSVQGSRQPQHF.

The chain recombines TRBV11-1 with TRBJ1-4; TRBD1 is a possible D gene (5 bases). Trimming stripped 6 bases from V and 8 bases from J, with 16 bases between. This CDR3 spans 14 amino acids. Per the germline V gene, CDR1 is SGHAT and CDR2 is FQDESV (reference sequence). As DNA, the CDR3 is TGTGCCAGCAGTACCCGCGGGACGGCAGAAAAACTGTTTTTT. This gives the protein CASSTRGTAEKLFF.

This clone showed up just a few times. The V gene is TRBV29-1, the J gene TRBJ2-3; 7 bases map to TRBD1. Germline CDR1 is SQVTM and CDR2 is ANQGSEA. V lost 0 bases, J lost 4 bases, and 13 bases stayed unmatched. This CDR3 has 17 amino acids. The CDR3 DNA is TGCAGCGTTGAAGAAGGTTTGGGCAGGGGGAGCTCAGATACGCAGTATTTT. Its protein product is CSVEEGLGRGSSDTQYF.

The chain joins TRBV6-4 to TRBJ2-1; D gene unclear. The CDR3 is made up of 15 amino acids. Germline lookup yields CDR1 MRHNA and CDR2 SNTAGT. Trimming pared 6 bases from V and 0 bases from J, leaving 12 bases between. The CDR3 region has the DNA TGTGCCAGCAGCGACGGCCCCAGCTCCTACAATGAGCAGTTCTTC. This codes for CASSDGPSSYNEQFF.

This sequence joins TRBV24-1 and TRBJ2-1; TRBD1 matches at 8 bases. The CDR3 sequence is 18 residues long. V shed 4 bases, J shed 8 bases, and the junction held 18 bases outside the gene matches. Germline CDR1 KGHDR, CDR2 SFDVKD. CDR3 DNA: TGTGCCACCAGTGACATCAGGGGGCGTAGGTTAGAGGGGTATGAGCAGTTCTTC. It translates to CATSDIRGRRLEGYEQFF.

V usage is TRBV6-5 and J usage is TRBJ1-1, with 7 bases fitting TRBD1. V was pared by 6 bases and J by 5 bases, with 12 bases of the junction left unmatched. The CDR3 consists of 15 residues. Germline V gene data show CDR1 as MNHEY and CDR2 as SVGAGI. The CDR3 coding sequence is TGTGCCAGCAGCCTCTCAGACAGGGTACGGACTGAAGCTTTCTTT. Residues: CASSLSDRVRTEAFF.

The chain employs TRBV10-3 and TRBJ2-7, with TRBD2 matching over 7 bases. The CDR3 is 16 amino acids. With 2 bases clipped from V and 0 bases from J, the junction kept 7 bases outside the gene matches. The germline V gene has CDR1 ENHRY and CDR2 SYGVKD. CDR3 region: CAISENLGGSSYEQYF. The CDR3, as DNA: TGTGCCATCAGTGAGAATCTTGGCGGGAGCTCCTACGAGCAGTACTTC.

V is TRBV18 and J is TRBJ1-1, with TRBD1 identical over 9 bases. J gave up 0 bases and V 4 bases, and 3 bases lay outside the gene matches. The CDR3 runs 15 residues. From germline, CDR1 is KGHSH and CDR2 LQKENI. The CDR3 nucleotides read TGTGCCAGCTCACGAGGACAGGGGCTGAACACTGAAGCTTTCTTT. Its translation: CASSRGQGLNTEAFF.

The rearrangement uses TRBV30 and TRBJ2-7; weak D call: TRBD1 (5 bases). CDR1 GTSNPN and CDR2 SVGIG come from the germline V gene (reference sequence). The V and J ends lost 1 base and 4 bases respectively, with 14 bases between them. CDR3 length: 14 residues. The CDR3 spells CAWSDRQIGYEQYF. CDR3 sequence (DNA): TGTGCCTGGAGTGACCGACAGATAGGTTACGAGCAGTACTTC.

This clone was seen a single time. The V gene is TRBV7-3, the J gene TRBJ1-1; D gene unclear. Trimming cost V 5 bases and J 8 bases, with 21 bases left between them. Germline V gives CDR1 SGHTA, CDR2 FQGTGA. CDR3 length equals 15 residues. Here the CDR3 DNA reads TGTGCCAGCAGCCCGCCGGGGAGGAAAGGTGAGGAAGCTTTCTTT. Protein sequence: CASSPPGRKGEEAFF.

The rearrangement joins TRBV5-6 to TRBJ1-2; D perhaps matches TRBD1 (5 bases). The CDR3 spans 14 residues. The V gene lost 4 bases and the J gene lost 4 bases, with 14 bases spanning the gap. Germline V gene data show CDR1 as SGHDT and CDR2 as YYEEEE. The CDR3 bases are TGTGCCAGCAGCCCCCGGGGGTGGATCTATGGCTACACCTTC. It codes for CASSPRGWIYGYTF. The full variable domain, completed using reference TRBV5-6 and TRBJ1-2, is DAGVTQSPTHLIKTRGQQVTLRCSPKSGHDTVSWYQQALGQGPQFIFQYYEEEERQRGNFPDRFSGHQFPNYSSELNVNALLLGDSALYLCASSPRGWIYGYTFGSGTRLTVV.

The genes are TRBV5-6 and TRBJ1-1, with 7 bases fitting TRBD1. The germline V gene has CDR1 SGHDT and CDR2 YYEEEE. This CDR3 has 13 residues. V shed 2 bases, J shed 5 bases, and the junction held 3 bases outside the gene matches. The CDR3 region is CASSLRGRTEAFF. The CDR3 DNA reads TGTGCCAGCAGCTTAAGGGGGCGGACTGAAGCTTTCTTT.

The chain links TRBV7-6 to TRBJ2-7, with 14 bases lining up with TRBD2. Germline assignment: CDR1 SGHVS and CDR2 FNYEAQ. This CDR3 has 19 amino acids. With V trimmed by 4 bases and J by 1 base, 12 bases remained unmatched. The CDR3 sequence: CASSSGLAGGPSTSYEQYF. In nucleotides, the CDR3 is TGTGCCAGCAGCTCCGGACTAGCGGGAGGACCGTCAACTTCCTACGAGCAGTACTTC. The full variable domain, its missing parts supplied by reference TRBV7-6 and TRBJ2-7, is GAGVSQSPRYKVTKRGQDVALRCDPISGHVSLYWYRQALGQGPEFLTYFNYEAQQDKSGLPNDRFSAERPEGSISTLTIQRTEQRDSAMYRCASSSGLAGGPSTSYEQYFGPGTRLTVT.

The gene calls are TRBV7-2 and TRBJ1-6; 9 bases line up with TRBD1. V gave up 4 bases and J gave up 5 bases; unmatched junction bases: 6. This CDR3 spans 16 amino acids. Germline V gives CDR1 SGHTA, CDR2 FQGNSA. For the CDR3, the DNA is TGTGCCAGCAGCTCGGACAGGGGACGACATAATTCACCCCTCCACTTT. Residues: CASSSDRGRHNSPLHF.

The chain links TRBV7-3 to TRBJ2-3; 10 bases are a match to TRBD2. V shed 4 bases and J 4 bases; nucleotides not matched to a gene: 2. The CDR3 consists of 14 residues. CDR1 SGHTA and CDR2 FQGTGA come from the germline V gene. CDR3 DNA: TGTGCCAGCAGCTCTAGCGGGAGCCCAGATACGCAGTATTTT. Translated, it gives CASSSSGSPDTQYF.